The clone carrying this TCR beta chain was counted at least ten times. Its antigen is not identified. The data are from a study of neurological immune-mediated disorders. This CDR3 has 16 residues. J gave up 4 bases and V 3 bases, and 5 bases lay outside the gene matches. The unsorted libraries were produced from 2 million PBMCs held at -80 C. Study conclusions and caveats: TCR-beta repertoires seemed private in all groups, with no expanded CDR3 amino acid sequences shared.

5'RACE with 10-nucleotide random UMIs generated the cDNA. Each sequencing run yielded over 170 million TCR-beta sequences from 15-18 subjects. Each CDR3 protein gets one entry after TCRdb re-called the 5' RACE reads with MiXCR. The table records 55,000 to 75,000 distinct CDR3 sequences, about 12% of them present only once. Material: PBMCs. The receptor was isolated from a woman aged 55-75 years with HTLV-1-associated myelopathy (HAM/TSP). This chain connects TRBV12-3 or TRBV12-4 to TRBJ1-5; 11 bases map to TRBD1. This chain's CDR3 is CASSFTGQGANQPQHF. The CDR3 DNA sequence: TGTGCCAGCAGTTTTACAGGACAGGGGGCTAATCAGCCCCAGCATTTT.